The TCR beta chain under discussion was sequenced for a study of T cell clonality in common variable immunodeficiency. Study-level results: Links between repertoire features and CVID complications were heterogeneity-limited. CVID subjects showed higher TCRbeta clonality than healthy controls. CVID subjects shared fewer TCRbeta clones than healthy controls did. In common variable immunodeficiency, TCR beta chains reportedly carried fewer deletions and N-nucleotide insertions.

Germline V gives CDR1 SGHTA, CDR2 FQGTGA. Trimming removed 5 bases at V and 5 bases at J, with 10 bases between. The length of the CDR3 is 13 residues. This clone occurred many times. Its antigen is currently unknown. The sequenced fragment ends 3 residues before the CDR3 boundary, so the rest is inferred from the germline J gene. Sequenced by immunoSEQ multiplex PCR; TCRdb stores in-frame clones only, minus some. This repertoire lists tens of thousands of clones without singletons; more than 9% sits in the top ten. The source material was peripheral blood mononuclear cells. The rearrangement uses TRBV7-3 and TRBJ2-1, with D perhaps TRBD2 (5 bases). The sequence derives from a person aged 18 to 70 in good health. The CDR3 DNA, read in part, is TGTGCCAGCAGCCCTAGCTACCACAATGAG. Translated: CASSPSYHNE. The full CDR3 reads CASSPSYHNEQFF. Full variable domain (outside the CDR3, taken from reference TRBV7-3 and TRBJ2-1): GAGVSQTPSNKVTEKGKYVELRCDPISGHTALYWYRQSLGQGPEFLIYFQGTGAADDSGLPNDRFFAVRPEGSVSTLKIQRTERGDSAVYLCASSPSYHNEQFFGPGTRLTVL.